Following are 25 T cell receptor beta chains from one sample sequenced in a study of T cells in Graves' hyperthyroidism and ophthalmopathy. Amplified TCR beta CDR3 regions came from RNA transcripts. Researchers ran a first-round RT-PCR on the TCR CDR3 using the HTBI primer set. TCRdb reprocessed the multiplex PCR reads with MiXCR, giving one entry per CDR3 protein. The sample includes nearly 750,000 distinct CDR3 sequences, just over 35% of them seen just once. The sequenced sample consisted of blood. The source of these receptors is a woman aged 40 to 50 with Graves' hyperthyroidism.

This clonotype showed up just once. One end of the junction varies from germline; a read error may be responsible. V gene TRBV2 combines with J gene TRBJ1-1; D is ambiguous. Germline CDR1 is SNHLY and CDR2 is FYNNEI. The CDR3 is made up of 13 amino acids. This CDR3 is CASSPSVNAEAFF. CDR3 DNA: TGTGCCAGCTCACCGTCCGTGAACGCTGAAGCTTTCTTT.

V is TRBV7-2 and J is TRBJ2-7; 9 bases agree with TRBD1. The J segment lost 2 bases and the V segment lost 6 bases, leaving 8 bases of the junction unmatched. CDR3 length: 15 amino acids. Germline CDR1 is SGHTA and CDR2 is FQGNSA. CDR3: CASSPTWDRAYEQYF. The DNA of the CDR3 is TGTGCCAGCAGTCCGACTTGGGACAGGGCCTACGAGCAGTACTTC.

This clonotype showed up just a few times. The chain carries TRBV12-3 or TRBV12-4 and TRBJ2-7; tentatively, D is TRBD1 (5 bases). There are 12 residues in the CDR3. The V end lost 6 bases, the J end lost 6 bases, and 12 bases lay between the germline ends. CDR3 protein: CASSPPGIEQYF. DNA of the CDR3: TGTGCCAGCAGCCCGCCAGGGATCGAGCAGTACTTC.

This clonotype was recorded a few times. CDR3 coding DNA: TGCGCCAGCAGCCAAGATTCGGGACAGGGTGATGAAGCTTTCTTT. Encoded protein: CASSQDSGQGDEAFF. This chain links TRBV4-3 with TRBJ1-1; 9 bases map to TRBD1. The CDR3 has 15 residues. With V trimmed by 0 bases and J by 7 bases, 6 bases remained unmatched. Germline V lookup: CDR1 LGHNA, CDR2 YSLEER.

The CDR3 loop is CASSSSTSGRIGVTPREQYF. The DNA of the CDR3 is TGTGCCAGCAGCTCGTCGACTAGCGGGAGAATCGGTGTAACCCCGCGGGAGCAGTACTTC. J is TRBJ2-7 and V is TRBV7-2; TRBD2 aligns across 12 bases. This CDR3 has 20 residues. The ends lost 4 bases at V and 7 bases at J; junction bases unmatched: 23. Germline values: CDR1 SGHTA, CDR2 FQGNSA.

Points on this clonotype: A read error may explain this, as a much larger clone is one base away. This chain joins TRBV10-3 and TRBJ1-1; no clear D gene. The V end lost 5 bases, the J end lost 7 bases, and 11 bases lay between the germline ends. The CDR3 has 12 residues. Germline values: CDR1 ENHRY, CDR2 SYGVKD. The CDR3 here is CAISYSEHEAFF. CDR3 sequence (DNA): TGTGCCATCAGTTATTCGGAGCATGAAGCTTTCTTT.

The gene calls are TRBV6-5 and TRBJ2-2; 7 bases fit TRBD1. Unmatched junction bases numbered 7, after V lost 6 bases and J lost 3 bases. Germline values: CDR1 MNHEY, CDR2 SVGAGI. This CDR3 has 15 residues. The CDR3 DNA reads TGTGCCAGCAGCCCGACAGGGCTGTACACCGGGGAGCTGTTTTTT. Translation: CASSPTGLYTGELFF.

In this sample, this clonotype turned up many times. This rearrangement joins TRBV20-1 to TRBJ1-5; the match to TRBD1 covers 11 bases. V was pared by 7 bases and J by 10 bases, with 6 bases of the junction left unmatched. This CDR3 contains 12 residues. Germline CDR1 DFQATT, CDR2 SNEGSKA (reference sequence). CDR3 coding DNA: TGCAGTGGGACAGGGGGCTACCAACCCCAGCATTTT. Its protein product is CSGTGGYQPQHF.

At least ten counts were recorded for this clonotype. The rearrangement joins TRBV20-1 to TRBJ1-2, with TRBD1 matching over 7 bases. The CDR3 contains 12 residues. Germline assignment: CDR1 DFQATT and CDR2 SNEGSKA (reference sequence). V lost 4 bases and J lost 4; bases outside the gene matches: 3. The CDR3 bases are TGCAGTGCTAACAGGGGCGGCTATGGCTACACCTTC. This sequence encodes CSANRGGYGYTF.

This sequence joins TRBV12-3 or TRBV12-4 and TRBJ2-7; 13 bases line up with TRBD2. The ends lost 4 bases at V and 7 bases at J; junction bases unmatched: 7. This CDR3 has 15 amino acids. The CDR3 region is CASSSPGLAGIEQYF. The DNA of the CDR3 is TGTGCCAGCAGTTCCCCGGGACTAGCGGGAATTGAGCAGTACTTC.

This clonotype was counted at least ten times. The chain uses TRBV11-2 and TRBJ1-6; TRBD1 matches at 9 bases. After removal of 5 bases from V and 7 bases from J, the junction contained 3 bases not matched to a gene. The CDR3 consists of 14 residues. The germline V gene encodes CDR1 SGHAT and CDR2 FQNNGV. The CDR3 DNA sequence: TGTGCCAGCAGCCTGACAGGGGGAAATTCACCCCTCCACTTT. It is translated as CASSLTGGNSPLHF.

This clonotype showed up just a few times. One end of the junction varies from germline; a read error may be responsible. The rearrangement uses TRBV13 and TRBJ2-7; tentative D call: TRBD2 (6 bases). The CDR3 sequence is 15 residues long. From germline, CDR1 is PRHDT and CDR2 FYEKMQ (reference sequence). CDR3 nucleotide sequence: TGTGCCAGCAGCTTAGGGGGACTTCACTCCCACGAGCAGTACTTC. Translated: CASSLGGLHSHEQYF.

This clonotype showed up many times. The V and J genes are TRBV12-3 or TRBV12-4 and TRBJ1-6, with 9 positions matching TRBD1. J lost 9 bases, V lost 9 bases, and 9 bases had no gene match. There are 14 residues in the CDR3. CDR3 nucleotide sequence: TGTGCCAGTAGTACAACAGGGGGCGGTTCACCCCTCCACTTT. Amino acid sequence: CASSTTGGGSPLHF.

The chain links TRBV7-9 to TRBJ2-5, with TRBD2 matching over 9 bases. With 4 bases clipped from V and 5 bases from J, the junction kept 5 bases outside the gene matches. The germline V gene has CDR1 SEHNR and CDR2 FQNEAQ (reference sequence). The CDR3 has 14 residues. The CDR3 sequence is CASSWTSAAETQYF. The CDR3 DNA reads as TGTGCCAGCAGCTGGACTAGCGCGGCGGAGACCCAGTACTTC. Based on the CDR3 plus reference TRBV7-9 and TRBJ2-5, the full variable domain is DTGVSQNPRHKITKRGQNVTFRCDPISEHNRLYWYRQTLGQGPEFLTYFQNEAQLEKSRLLSDRFSAERPKGSFSTLEIQRTEQGDSAMYLCASSWTSAAETQYFGPGTRLLVL.

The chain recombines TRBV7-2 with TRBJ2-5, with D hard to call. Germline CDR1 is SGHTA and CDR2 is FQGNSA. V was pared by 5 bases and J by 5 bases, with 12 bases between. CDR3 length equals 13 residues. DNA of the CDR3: TGTGCCAGCAGCCAAGATTCACGGGAGACCCAGTACTTC. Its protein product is CASSQDSRETQYF.

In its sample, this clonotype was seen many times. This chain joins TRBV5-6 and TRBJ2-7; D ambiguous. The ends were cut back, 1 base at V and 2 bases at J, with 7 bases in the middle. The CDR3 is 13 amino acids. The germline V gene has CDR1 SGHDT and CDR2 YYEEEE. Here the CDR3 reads CASSLQPTYEQYF. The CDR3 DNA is TGTGCCAGCAGCTTGCAGCCTACCTACGAGCAGTACTTC.

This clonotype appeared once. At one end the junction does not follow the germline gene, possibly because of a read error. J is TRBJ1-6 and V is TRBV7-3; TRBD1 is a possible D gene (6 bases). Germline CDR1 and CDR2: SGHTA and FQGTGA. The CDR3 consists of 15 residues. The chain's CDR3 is CASSFIQGYNSPPHF. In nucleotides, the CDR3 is TGTGCCAGCAGCTTTATACAGGGTTACAATTCACCCCCCCACTTT.

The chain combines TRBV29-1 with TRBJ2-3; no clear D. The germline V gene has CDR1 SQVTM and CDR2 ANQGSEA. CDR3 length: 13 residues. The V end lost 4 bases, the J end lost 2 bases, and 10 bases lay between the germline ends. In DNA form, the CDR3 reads TGCAGCGTTGGGAGTCATACCACAGATACGCAGTATTTT. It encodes CSVGSHTTDTQYF.

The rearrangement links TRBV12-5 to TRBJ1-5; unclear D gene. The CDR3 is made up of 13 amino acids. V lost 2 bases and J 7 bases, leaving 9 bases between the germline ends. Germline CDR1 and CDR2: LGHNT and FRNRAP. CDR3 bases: TGTGCTAGTGGTTTGAGCGGGGAGCAGCCCCAGCATTTT. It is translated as CASGLSGEQPQHF.

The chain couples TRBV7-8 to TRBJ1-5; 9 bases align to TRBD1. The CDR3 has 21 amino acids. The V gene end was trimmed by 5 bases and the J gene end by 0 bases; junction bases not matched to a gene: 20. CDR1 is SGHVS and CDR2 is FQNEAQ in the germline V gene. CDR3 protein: CASSPQGSPGQGLYSNQPQHF. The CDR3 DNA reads TGTGCCAGCAGCCCACAGGGTTCTCCGGGACAGGGACTCTATAGCAATCAGCCCCAGCATTTT.

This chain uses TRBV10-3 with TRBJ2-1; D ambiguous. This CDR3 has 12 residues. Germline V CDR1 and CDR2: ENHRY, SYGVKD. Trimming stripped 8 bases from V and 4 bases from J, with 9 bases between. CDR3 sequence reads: CAIGPSYNEQFF. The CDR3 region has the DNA TGTGCCATCGGCCCCAGTTACAATGAGCAGTTCTTC.

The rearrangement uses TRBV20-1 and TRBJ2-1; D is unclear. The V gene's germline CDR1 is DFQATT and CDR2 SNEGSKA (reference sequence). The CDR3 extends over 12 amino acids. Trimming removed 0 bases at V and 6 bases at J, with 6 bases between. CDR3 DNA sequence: TGCAGTGCTAGAGATTTTACCAATGAGCAGTTCTTC. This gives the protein CSARDFTNEQFF.

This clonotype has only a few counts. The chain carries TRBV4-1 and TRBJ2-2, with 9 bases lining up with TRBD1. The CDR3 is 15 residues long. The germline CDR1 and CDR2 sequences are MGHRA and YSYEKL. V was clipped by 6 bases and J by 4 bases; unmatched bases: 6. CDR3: CASRDGQGSTGELFF. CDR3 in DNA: TGCGCCAGCAGAGACGGACAGGGGAGCACCGGGGAGCTGTTTTTT.

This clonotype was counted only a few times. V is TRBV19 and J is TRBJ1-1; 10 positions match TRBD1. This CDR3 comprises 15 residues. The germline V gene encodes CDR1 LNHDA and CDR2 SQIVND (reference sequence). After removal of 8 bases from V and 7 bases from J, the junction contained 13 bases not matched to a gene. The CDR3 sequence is CASRSGTGVFNEAFF. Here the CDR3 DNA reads TGTGCCAGTCGTTCGGGGACAGGGGTTTTCAATGAAGCTTTCTTT.

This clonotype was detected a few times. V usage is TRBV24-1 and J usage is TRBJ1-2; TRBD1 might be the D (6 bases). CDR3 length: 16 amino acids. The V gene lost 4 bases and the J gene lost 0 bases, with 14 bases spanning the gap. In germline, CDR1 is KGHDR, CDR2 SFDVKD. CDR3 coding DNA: TGTGCCACCAGTGAGACCGGGACACCTTCTAACTATGGCTACACCTTC. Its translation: CATSETGTPSNYGYTF.